The 7 T cell receptor beta chains below all came from one sample that was sequenced in a study of T cell repertoires in cytomegalovirus infection. These receptors are not linked to any known antigen. TCRdb reprocessed the reads with MiXCR, giving one entry per CDR3 protein. Of approximately 390,000 distinct CDR3 sequences listed, about 35% are singletons. The input for sequencing was cultured PBMCs, taken from culture after CMV antigen stimulation. The receptors were sampled from a human donor in good health (CMV status not recorded). Some clones in this sample may be carry-over from other donors' samples.

The CDR3 bases are TGTGCCAGCAGTTTGGCCTGGGGGCGACACAATGAGCAGTTCTTC. Its protein is CASSLAWGRHNEQFF. The genes are TRBV28 and TRBJ2-1; D is possibly TRBD1 (6 bases). V lost 3 bases, J lost 5 bases, and 14 bases lay in between. The CDR3 length is 15 residues. Germline V gene data show CDR1 as MDHEN and CDR2 as SYDVKM. Drawing the rest from reference TRBV28 and TRBJ2-1, the complete variable domain is DVKVTQSSRYLVKRTGEKVFLECVQDMDHENMFWYRQDPGLGLRLIYFSYDVKMKEKGDIPEGYSVSREKKERFSLILESASTNQTSMYLCASSLAWGRHNEQFFGPGTRLTVL.

This clonotype was recorded many times. V gene TRBV7-9 combines with J gene TRBJ2-3; TRBD2 aligns across 8 bases. The V segment lost 5 bases and the J segment 2 bases; nucleotides outside the gene matches: 6. CDR3 length: 15 amino acids. The germline gives CDR1 SEHNR, CDR2 FQNEAQ (reference sequence). Here the CDR3 DNA reads TGTGCCAGCAGCACCCGAGCGGGAGCCACAGATACGCAGTATTTT. As protein: CASSTRAGATDTQYF. Combining the CDR3 with reference TRBV7-9 and TRBJ2-3 gives the whole variable domain DTGVSQNPRHKITKRGQNVTFRCDPISEHNRLYWYRQTLGQGPEFLTYFQNEAQLEKSRLLSDRFSAERPKGSFSTLEIQRTEQGDSAMYLCASSTRAGATDTQYFGPGTRLTVL.

This clonotype showed up just a few times. The chain uses TRBV4-1 and TRBJ1-2, with 7 bases fitting TRBD1. Losses at the gene ends were 0 bases for V and 7 bases for J; bases not matched to a gene: 8. Germline V gives CDR1 MGHRA, CDR2 YSYEKL. The CDR3 has 15 residues. CDR3 residues: CASSQERDSLFGYTF. CDR3 DNA sequence: TGCGCCAGCAGCCAAGAAAGGGACAGTTTATTTGGCTACACCTTC.

In its sample, this clonotype was seen a few times. The chain is built from TRBV7-2 and TRBJ2-3, with 7 nucleotides matching TRBD1. The CDR3 length is 16 residues. V lost 2 bases, J lost 1 base, and 6 bases stayed unmatched. The germline gives CDR1 SGHTA, CDR2 FQGNSA. In DNA form, the CDR3 reads TGTGCCAGCAGCTTACGGACAGGCCTCGGCACAGATACGCAGTATTTT. As protein: CASSLRTGLGTDTQYF.

The chain links TRBV24-1 to TRBJ1-2; 7 nucleotides align to TRBD1. V trimming: 3 bases; J trimming: 4 bases; junction bases outside the gene matches: 7. Germline CDR1 KGHDR, CDR2 SFDVKD. The CDR3 spans 15 residues. The CDR3 coding sequence is TGTGCCACCAGTGATCCGGGACAGAGTCTCTATGGCTACACCTTC. Amino acid sequence: CATSDPGQSLYGYTF.

The chain is built from TRBV7-9 and TRBJ1-1; no reliable D call. The CDR3 has 15 amino acids. V was shortened by 0 bases and J by 2 bases, with 10 bases between the two germline ends. Germline V gene lookup returns CDR1 SEHNR and CDR2 FQNEAQ (reference sequence). CDR3 DNA: TGTGCCAGCAGCTTAGCTTCAGCCCTCAACACTGAAGCTTTCTTT. Protein product: CASSLASALNTEAFF.

In its sample, this clonotype was seen a few times. This chain joins TRBV24-1 and TRBJ1-4; no clear D. Between the trimmed V and J ends, which lost 9 bases and 5 bases, there was a span of 6 bases. The CDR3 has 11 amino acids. Germline V lookup: CDR1 KGHDR, CDR2 SFDVKD. The DNA of the CDR3 is TGTGCCACCGGGTCCAATGAAAAACTGTTTTTT. It specifies CATGSNEKLFF.